The 14 T cell receptor beta chains reported below all come from one sample, sequenced in a study of blood T cells in healthy people across ages (dated by TCRdb to about 2015). Library preparation employed 5' RACE. The sequencing machine was an Illumina HiSeq 2500. The second PCR ran for about 7 to 11 cycles and used a J-beta primer mix along with a sample-barcoded 5' primer. Clones were called with MiXCR by TCRdb after fastp trimmed the public reads at Q25, and only in-frame beta chains were retained. All rows with the same CDR3 protein become a single entry with the most common DNA and genes. This sample gives roughly 900,000 distinct CDR3 sequences in total; under 35% of them show up just once. The ten most abundant clones make up around 15% of the sample. Sequencing was carried out using blood. All receptors derive from a woman older than 75 in good health.

The chain has TRBV6-5 and TRBJ2-2, with TRBD2 matching 14 bases. Germline CDR1 reads MNHEY; CDR2 reads SVGAGI. The CDR3 runs to 18 residues. V dropped 0 bases and J dropped 7; count of bases not matched to a gene: 7. For the CDR3, the DNA is TGTGCCAGCAGTTACTCCCGGACTAGCGGGGGGAAGGGCGGGGAGCTGTTTTTT. Residues: CASSYSRTSGGKGGELFF.

The chain recombines TRBV3-1 with TRBJ1-2; 7 bases are a match to TRBD1. The CDR3 has 15 residues. With 4 bases clipped from V and 0 bases from J, the junction kept 5 bases outside the gene matches. Looked up from germline, CDR1 is LGHDT and CDR2 is YNNKEL (reference sequence). CDR3 amino acids: CASSRGQEANYGYTF. The CDR3 DNA reads as TGTGCCAGCAGCCGCGGACAGGAAGCTAACTATGGCTACACCTTC.

The J gene is TRBJ2-7, the V gene TRBV12-3 or TRBV12-4; D unresolved. The CDR3 covers 16 residues. Trimming removed 1 base at V and 1 base at J, with 14 bases between. CDR3 in DNA: TGTGCCAGCAGTTTAGAAGTGGTGGGGTGGTCCTACGAGCAGTACTTC. Translation gives CASSLEVVGWSYEQYF.

This clonotype was seen at least ten times. The chain joins TRBV7-9 to TRBJ1-2, with 9 bases matching TRBD1. The trim removed 5 bases at V and 5 bases at J, leaving 6 bases unmatched. The CDR3 is 14 residues long. Germline V gene sequence: CDR1 SEHNR, CDR2 FQNEAQ (reference sequence). The DNA for the CDR3 is TGTGCCAGCAGCGCCGGGACAGGGCGGTATGGCTACACCTTC. Residues: CASSAGTGRYGYTF. Filled out from reference TRBV7-9 and TRBJ1-2, the complete variable domain reads DTGVSQNPRHKITKRGQNVTFRCDPISEHNRLYWYRQTLGQGPEFLTYFQNEAQLEKSRLLSDRFSAERPKGSFSTLEIQRTEQGDSAMYLCASSAGTGRYGYTFGSGTRLTVV.

Notes on this clonotype: An end of the junction does not agree with germline; a read error may underlie this. The chain joins TRBV20-1 to TRBJ1-6; D is undetermined. Per the germline V gene, CDR1 is DFQATT and CDR2 is SNEGSKA (reference sequence). The CDR3 has 14 amino acids. The CDR3 region is CSARRQARDSPPHF. The CDR3 DNA follows: TGCAGTGCTAGACGGCAGGCACGGGATTCACCCCCCCACTTT.

This clonotype was observed a few times. This chain connects TRBV7-2 to TRBJ1-1; perhaps TRBD1 as D (6 bases). The V and J ends lost 2 bases and 4 bases respectively, with 14 bases between them. CDR3 length equals 15 residues. CDR1 and CDR2 from the germline V gene are SGHTA and FQGNSA. The CDR3 region is CASSLIVGGVTEAFF. The CDR3, as DNA: TGTGCCAGCAGCTTAATTGTAGGGGGGGTCACTGAAGCTTTCTTT.

The table lists this clonotype with a few counts. The rearrangement links TRBV3-1 to TRBJ2-1, with 7 bases identical to TRBD2. There are 12 residues in the CDR3. Unmatched junction bases numbered 3, after V lost 4 bases and J lost 9 bases. The germline gives CDR1 LGHDT, CDR2 YNNKEL (reference sequence). For the CDR3, the DNA is TGTGCCAGCAGCCTCCCGGGGGGTGAGCAGTTCTTC. Encoded protein: CASSLPGGEQFF.

V usage is TRBV21-1 and J usage is TRBJ1-2; the table's D call, TRBD1, was not checked against the DNA. TRBV21-1 has pseudogene status. CDR3 length equals 14 residues. This chain's CDR3 is CASSPRTGPYGYTF. The CDR3 DNA follows: TGTGCCAGCAGCCCCCGGACAGGCCCTTATGGCTACACCTTC.

This clonotype was observed at least ten times. V and J are TRBV3-1 and TRBJ2-7; no reliable D call. Trimming removed 1 base from V and 11 bases from J, with 9 bases in between. Germline V lookup: CDR1 LGHDT, CDR2 YNNKEL (reference sequence). CDR3 size: 11 residues. CDR3 in amino acids: CASSQGSSEYF. The CDR3 coding sequence is TGTGCCAGCAGCCAAGGTTCCTCGGAGTACTTC.

This clonotype appeared many times. The chain combines TRBV3-1 with TRBJ2-6; D remains ambiguous. V gave up 0 bases and J gave up 0 bases, with 6 bases separating them. The CDR3 consists of 16 residues. Germline CDR1 reads LGHDT; CDR2 reads YNNKEL (reference sequence). The CDR3 region has the DNA TGTGCCAGCAGCCAAGATCCGGGCTCTGGGGCCAACGTCCTGACTTTC. This gives the protein CASSQDPGSGANVLTF.

The chain recombines TRBV5-4 with TRBJ1-2, with TRBD1 matching 10 bases. The CDR3 loop spans 19 amino acids. V lost 4 bases, J lost 4 bases, and 19 bases stayed unmatched. Germline assignment: CDR1 SGHNT and CDR2 YYREEE (reference sequence). CDR3 sequence reads: CASSREGPPRRDRGYGYTF. The CDR3, as DNA: TGTGCCAGCAGCCGGGAAGGGCCTCCGAGACGGGACAGGGGCTATGGCTACACCTTC.

This clonotype came up once. A read error may explain this, as a much larger clone is one base away. The chain carries TRBV7-2 and TRBJ2-3; TRBD2 matches at 7 bases. The length of the CDR3 is 16 residues. V lost 2 bases to trimming and J lost 4 bases; unmatched junction nucleotides: 9. Germline V lookup: CDR1 SGHTA, CDR2 FQGNSA. Written as DNA, the CDR3 is TGTGCCAGCAGCTTAAAAGCGGGGAGCTTGGCAGATACGCAGTATTTT. Protein: CASSLKAGSLADTQYF.

This sequence joins TRBV29-1 and TRBJ2-7; 9 bases align to TRBD1. J lost 1 base, V lost 3 bases, and 7 bases had no gene match. The CDR3 covers 15 residues. Germline V gene lookup returns CDR1 SQVTM and CDR2 ANQGSEA. DNA for the CDR3: TGCAGCGTTGAGTGGAGGGGACAGGGTTCCTACGAGCAGTACTTC. Translating it yields CSVEWRGQGSYEQYF.

This clonotype has at least ten counts. This chain joins TRBV28 and TRBJ2-1; D is possibly TRBD2 (5 bases). CDR3 length equals 11 residues. Trimming removed 7 bases from V and 7 bases from J, with 8 bases in between. The germline CDR1 and CDR2 sequences are MDHEN and SYDVKM. The CDR3 DNA follows: TGTGCCAGCAAGCGCGGGAATGAGCAGTTCTTC. Its translation: CASKRGNEQFF.